The 2 T cell receptor beta chains given below trace back to one sample, sequenced in a study of T cell responses to AZD1222 COVID-19 vaccine. Libraries were prepared by immunoSEQ multiplex PCR; TCRdb keeps only in-frame clonotypes and omits some of them. The table has 77,000 or so clones, approximately 92% seen once; the top ten hold roughly 32%. The source material was peripheral blood, sampled on day 0 of AZD1222 vaccination. Every receptor here comes from an adult in good health.

V gene TRBV4-1 combines with J gene TRBJ2-3, with a tentative D call TRBD1 (5 bases). Per the germline V gene, CDR1 is MGHRA and CDR2 is YSYEKL. The CDR3 spans 16 residues. The ends were cut back, 0 bases at V and 1 base at J, with 11 bases in the middle. Here the CDR3 reads CASSQEKGIGTDTQYF. The CDR3 DNA sequence: TGCGCCAGCAGCCAAGAAAAGGGGATCGGCACAGATACGCAGTATTTT.

The chain links TRBV27 to TRBJ2-1; 7 positions agree with TRBD2. CDR3 size: 13 residues. J lost 6 bases, V lost 8 bases, and 7 bases had no gene match. The germline gives CDR1 MNHEY, CDR2 SMNVEV (reference sequence). This chain's CDR3 is CASHQTSSNEQFF. The CDR3, as DNA: TGTGCCAGCCACCAGACTAGCTCCAATGAGCAGTTCTTC.